This T cell receptor (beta chain) was identified during a study of blood T cells in healthy people across ages. It was with a sample-barcoded 5' primer and a J-beta primer mix that a second PCR of roughly 6 to 12 cycles was run. TCRdb re-analysed the 5' RACE reads in MiXCR, keeping a single row per CDR3 protein. The sample has 700,000 to 850,000 distinct CDR3 sequences; approximately 53% are singletons. V was pared by 0 bases and J by 8 bases, with 6 bases of the junction left unmatched. Germline values: CDR1 DFQATT, CDR2 SNEGSKA (reference sequence). This CDR3 spans 13 amino acids. The chain uses TRBV20-1 and TRBJ1-2; 7 nucleotides align to TRBD1. This TCR derives from a man older than 75 in good health. The specimen sequenced was blood. CDR3 region: CSARDPRGCGYTF. The CDR3 region has the DNA TGCAGTGCTAGAGATCCCAGGGGGTGCGGCTACACCTTC.